This T cell receptor beta chain comes out of a study of cytomegalovirus exposure and HLA in healthy donors (TCRdb year 2017). Context from the whole study: According to an earlier analysis of several hundred of the donors, about 179 million T cells yielded over 90 million unique TCR beta sequences and 276 Gb of sequence data. Four or five DR-DQ haplotypes were handled as single units for association and clustering because linkage in the cohort was strong. An early release that covered more than 550 HLA-typed donors contained 250 to 350 gigabases of sequencing data and 65 million to 100 million unique TCR sequences. All discovery cohort repertoires had been generated on a single sequencing platform. Among the approximately 420 genotyped donors, around 81% belonged to the genetic ancestry cluster associated with self-reported Caucasian donors. Rather than using new phenotypic data, the later analysis identified candidate immune exposures from TCR beta sequences and from how often those sequences occurred across donors. Genome-wide SNP genotypes for about 55% of the roughly 670 donors were used in a later genetic analysis, which treated that subset as a discovery cohort. HLA typing included class I and class II loci at four-digit resolution. A separate validation cohort of 100 to 150 different subjects was used in addition to the roughly 620-subject first cohort. The study aimed to test whether signatures of past pathogen exposure could be identified by cataloging public T cell receptors. Typing coverage differed by locus: A, B, C, DRB1 and DQB1 were typed in about 629-640 donors, DQA1 in 522, DPA1 in approximately 610, and DPB1 in just under 480. The study profiled the T cell repertoires of 500 to 800 subjects by immunosequencing and related them to cytomegalovirus serostatus. Donor age, sex, ethnicity and CMV serostatus were compiled alongside the repertoire data. To predict cytomegalovirus infection status, the study brought together high-throughput TCR immunosequencing, statistical association of individual TCRs with disease status, and machine learning. Across some 400 genotyped donors of the cohort, an average of roughly 250,000 unique TCR beta nucleotide sequences per donor were sequenced, and approximately 17% of those sequences were non-productive. To decide whether each TCR beta V gene segment behaved as functional or pseudogenic, an earlier analysis of approximately 620 of the donors relied on high-throughput TCR beta sequencing. A later analysis re-analyzed previously published TCR beta repertoires from 660 or so donors and added high-resolution HLA genotyping to study TCR occurrence patterns. The paper as a whole reports these results and caveats: In a later analysis, most CMV-associated TCR beta chains were found to appear HLA-restricted, with HLA associations seemingly driven largely by CMV exposure. According to a later analysis, TCR association rates differed among HLA loci, with DRB1 alleles showing the most associated TCRs and HLA-C alleles showing the fewest. In a later analysis, 15,000 to 20,000 TCR beta sequences were associated with specific HLA alleles at a false discovery rate of 0.05. Correlated functional status among segregating V segments might reflect linkage disequilibrium, but an unknown experimental factor could not be ruled out. The 87-base-pair reads could not distinguish some IMGT-functional V segments, including TRBV6-2 and TRBV6-3, so those segments were excluded. Only TCR beta chains were sequenced in this cohort, and the absence of alpha or paired-chain data limited detectable features. Immune exposure information for the cohort was limited to CMV serostatus. A later analysis reported that several top co-occurrence clusters appeared linked to parvovirus B19, influenza, CMV and Epstein-Barr virus. Because HLA typing was missing for some donors at each locus, association tests included only the typed subset. In vitro tests confirmed that three of the cytomegalovirus-associated TCR beta chains recognize cytomegalovirus antigens. The authors suggested that the approach could potentially be generalized to other disease states and immunological phenotypes. The classifier was reported to diagnose cytomegalovirus status with high specificity and sensitivity in both the original cohort and the validation cohort. The study listed 150 to 200 TCR beta chains as associated with cytomegalovirus. A further reported finding was that TCR beta sequences accurately predicted the HLA-A and HLA-B alleles for most subjects in the first cohort. In an earlier analysis of about 540 of the donors, most TCR beta V segments were observed in productive rearrangements about 87% or about 30% of the time, broadly matching IMGT annotations. A cluster of highly shared sequence variants was judged likely to be a technical artifact of the sequencing pipeline. Because counts were too low, seventeen rarely observed V segments, including chromosome 9 orphons, were excluded from the earlier analysis of 587 of the donors. The presence/absence analyses assumed that sequencing depth was roughly uniform across donors, and that assumption may not be true. When HLA alleles, especially DR and DQ, strongly co-occurred, attributing TCR associations to individual alleles was difficult. Most TCR sequences were seen in very few donors, while some public TCRs were found in many individuals. In a later genetic analysis, fewer N-insertions in productive TCRs were reported among donors in an Asian-associated ancestry cluster than the roughly 640-donor mean. In a later genetic analysis, a missense DCLRE1C variant was associated with V-gene and J-gene trimming of TCR beta chains, and the association was replicated in an independent cohort. A later analysis found that HLA-associated TCR beta chains were more clonally expanded and had lower generation probabilities than equally common non-associated chains.

At the junction V is shortened by 5 bases and J by 2 bases; bases outside the gene matches: 10. CDR1 is given as SGHAT and CDR2 as FQNNGV, both from the germline V gene. Its CDR3 holds 16 amino acids, cysteine through phenylalanine. Just the 48-base CDR3 DNA is kept, in frame starting at base 1. Library preparation employed the immunoSEQ multiplex PCR assay. The multiplex PCR relied on a mix of 60 forward primers for TCR Vbeta segments and 13 reverse primers for TCR Jbeta segments. A multiplex PCR assay on genomic DNA amplified the CDR3 region of rearranged TCR beta genes. The amplified TCR beta libraries were sequenced on the Illumina HiSeq System as 87-base-pair reads. In the authors' own workflow: A later analysis counted about 80 million unique TCR beta chains across the 690 or so repertoires, and some 12 million of these chains were shared by at least two donors. To remove PCR and sequencing errors, raw reads were error-corrected and collapsed into unique sequences using a nearest-neighbor algorithm that merged closely related sequences. To assign V, D and J gene segments, CDR3 sequences were aligned to IMGT reference sequences. Each retained sequence needed at least a six-nucleotide match to both a V gene segment and a J gene segment. A rearrangement was called productive if the CDR3 had no stop codons and remained in frame with V and J, and every other rearrangement was called non-productive. Following IMGT convention, CDR3 was defined as the stretch from the second conserved V-encoded cysteine up to the conserved J-encoded phenylalanine. Sequences without an unambiguous match to a single V gene segment were excluded from the earlier analysis of approximately 560 of the donors. In an earlier analysis of approximately 550 of the donors, V segments were called functional above 56.7% productive rearrangements and were called segregating when the between-donor standard deviation exceeded 5%. A statistical classification framework was built to diagnose cytomegalovirus status from the catalog of TCR beta chain sequences. In a later analysis, TCR nucleotide sequences were compared against IMGT/GENE-DB human TR gene sequences so that V and J genes could be assigned. A later analysis assigned CDR3 sequences and most-parsimonious VDJ recombination scenarios with the TCRdist pipeline. In a later analysis, each TCR beta chain was defined by its CDR3 amino acid sequence together with its V-gene family, and reads without a unique V-gene family were excluded. As a way to deal with suspected cross-contamination and a sequencing artifact, a later analysis dropped 500 to 700 nucleotide sequences that were highly shared and had low generation probability. In a later analysis, a clonal expansion index for each public chain was calculated from normalized within-repertoire ranks of inferred template counts. In a later analysis, generation probabilities were computed with a VDJ recombination model fitted to out-of-frame rearrangements, and the resulting probabilities were checked against IGoR. Hypergeometric tests were used in a later analysis to score TCR-TCR, TCR-HLA and TCR-CMV co-occurrence, with a repertoire-size bias correction applied to the TCR pairs. False discovery rates were estimated in a later analysis by permuting HLA or CMV assignments 20 times. In a later analysis, co-occurring TCRs were grouped using DBSCAN, with TCRdist sequence similarity added in when clustering inside HLA-allele-positive subsets. Repertoires with fewer than 30,000 or more than 120,000 public chains were left out of co-occurrence clustering, as were a few repertoires with anomalous nucleotide sharing. This immuneACCESS table, as held by TCRdb, lists in-frame sequences with V and J called but not all clones. Of the missing ones, under half trace to an unresolved V gene in checked studies; the others have no known cause. The V and J calls and the clone size are those of that table, but D and trimming were determined from the DNA. Within this sample are around 94,000 clones, with approximately 82% of them counted one time only. The ten top clones hold 2.6% of the sample.

The cohort consisted of approximately 670 healthy bone marrow donors. At the time of sampling, every cohort member was nominally healthy, though immune exposures that went unrecorded were likely present. The donor tested CMV seronegative, placing the donor among the 350 to 400 seronegative members of the cohort. A peripheral blood sample was collected from each donor, and TCR beta sequencing was performed on peripheral blood mononuclear cells. Genomic DNA was extracted from the blood cell samples with the Qiagen DNeasy Blood Extraction Kit. With respect to this clone: The antigen it recognizes is unknown. No base quality information exists; no much larger clone differs at one position.

This chain joins TRBV11-2 to TRBJ2-5; TRBD2 aligns with 8 central bases. The receptor comes from a man in his forties in good health and CMV-seronegative. Sequencing used PBMCs. The CDR3 protein: CASSVGTRSVQETQYF. Read as DNA, the sequence is TGTGCCAGCAGCGTAGGGACTAGAAGTGTACAAGAGACCCAGTACTTC.